A selection of T cell receptor beta chains follows, all from one sample in a study of blood T cell repertoires in COVID-19. Produced via immunoSEQ multiplex PCR; TCRdb's table is partial and in-frame only. The profile shows some 200,000 clones, roughly 88% of them singletons. The sequencing input was peripheral blood. Every receptor here comes from a man in his fifties or sixties with COVID-19, enrolled during active disease. Each CDR3 is given with its conserved first and last residue. D genes are given only for firm matches. Clone size is shown for a subset of rows, as once, few, many or a class of expanded clone.

abundance: -; v_gene: TRBV10-3; j_gene: TRBJ2-3; d_gene: TRBD1; CDR3nt: TGTGCCATCAGTCAAAGGACAGGGAGCACAGATACGCAGTATTTT; CDR3aa: CAISQRTGSTDTQYF
abundance: -; v_gene: TRBV7-8; j_gene: TRBJ1-2; d_gene: -; CDR3nt: TGTGCCAGCAGCTTAGCGAGGGCTCCTTATGGCTACACCTTC; CDR3aa: CASSLARAPYGYTF
abundance: -; v_gene: TRBV5-4; j_gene: TRBJ1-6; d_gene: TRBD1; CDR3nt: TGTGCCAGCAGCCCCTCCCCCGGACAGGCAGGGCAGTCACCCCTCCACTTT; CDR3aa: CASSPSPGQAGQSPLHF
abundance: -; v_gene: TRBV30; j_gene: TRBJ1-1; d_gene: TRBD1; CDR3nt: TGTGCCTGGGACAGGGGCATGAACACTGAAGCTTTCTTT; CDR3aa: CAWDRGMNTEAFF
abundance: -; v_gene: TRBV18; j_gene: TRBJ2-3; d_gene: TRBD2; CDR3nt: TGTGCCAGCTCACCACTTACGGGGGGAGGCACAGATACGCAGTATTTT; CDR3aa: CASSPLTGGGTDTQYF
abundance: -; v_gene: TRBV19; j_gene: TRBJ2-1; d_gene: TRBD2; CDR3nt: TGTGCCAGTGGGGAAACGACTAGCGGGGGAGAGCAGTTCTTC; CDR3aa: CASGETTSGGEQFF
abundance: -; v_gene: TRBV7-9; j_gene: TRBJ1-6; d_gene: TRBD1; CDR3nt: TGTGCCAGCAGCCGCGGACAGGGAAACTCACCCCTCCACTTT; CDR3aa: CASSRGQGNSPLHF
abundance: -; v_gene: TRBV9; j_gene: TRBJ1-3; d_gene: -; CDR3nt: TGTGCCAGCAGCGTCTCCCCTGGGGGACAAGCGGCTGGAAACACCATATATTTT; CDR3aa: CASSVSPGGQAAGNTIYF
abundance: -; v_gene: TRBV5-8; j_gene: TRBJ1-5; d_gene: TRBD1; CDR3nt: TGTGCCAGCAGAATGACCGGGACAGGGTCTTATAGCAATCAGCCCCAGCATTTT; CDR3aa: CASRMTGTGSYSNQPQHF
abundance: -; v_gene: TRBV29-1; j_gene: TRBJ2-2; d_gene: -; CDR3nt: TGCAGCATTACCGCGGGGGCCGGGGCCGGGGAGCTGTTTTTT; CDR3aa: CSITAGAGAGELFF
abundance: few; v_gene: TRBV19; j_gene: TRBJ2-2; d_gene: -; CDR3nt: TGTGCCAGCCAACCAGGGGCGGTCTGGGCCACCGGGGAGCTGTTTTTT; CDR3aa: CASQPGAVWATGELFF